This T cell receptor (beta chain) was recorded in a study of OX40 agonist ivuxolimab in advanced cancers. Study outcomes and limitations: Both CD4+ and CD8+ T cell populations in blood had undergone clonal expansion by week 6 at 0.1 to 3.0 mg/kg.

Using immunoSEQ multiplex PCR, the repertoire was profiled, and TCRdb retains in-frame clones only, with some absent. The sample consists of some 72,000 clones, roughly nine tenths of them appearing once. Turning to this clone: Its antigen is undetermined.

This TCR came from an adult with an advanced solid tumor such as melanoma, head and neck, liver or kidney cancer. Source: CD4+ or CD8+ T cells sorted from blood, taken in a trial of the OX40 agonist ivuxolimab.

The CDR3, as DNA: TGTGCCAGTAGCCCAGGCCGGGACAGGGCCCAGCATTTT. Protein: CASSPGRDRAQHF. The chain recombines TRBV19 with TRBJ1-5, with TRBD1 matching over 9 bases. Germline V lookup: CDR1 LNHDA, CDR2 SQIVND (reference sequence). The trim removed 6 bases at V and 11 bases at J, leaving 8 bases unmatched. The CDR3 spans 13 residues.